The sequence of this T cell receptor (beta chain) was determined in a study of monozygotic twins with inflammatory bowel disease. The CDR3 is 16 residues long. Germline V gives CDR1 KGHSH, CDR2 LQKENI. Findings and caveats of the study: Twins with IBD had fewer clonotypes in common with others than healthy twins, particularly during disease activity. TCRbeta diversity (inverse Simpson) was lower in IBD patients than in healthy co-twins. The study supported no single strong signal or clonotype linked to IBD.

Note on this clonotype: As yet, its antigen is unknown.

For each CDR3 protein, TCRdb gives one entry from its re-call of the 5' RACE reads, without DNA. This sample's table has over 120,000 distinct CDR3 sequences. The sequencing input was blood. The chain joins TRBV18 to TRBJ1-4; the D call of TRBD1 rests on TCRdb alone, since no DNA is present to check it. This clonotype originated in a human donor with ulcerative colitis or Crohn's disease, or a healthy co-twin of an affected twin (not recorded which). The CDR3 loop is CASSDGQTATNEKLFF.